These 25 T cell receptor beta chains originate from one sample sequenced in a study of T cell responses to AZD1222 COVID-19 vaccine. TCRdb's copy holds only in-frame clones and misses some; the assay was immunoSEQ multiplex PCR. The data show 60,000 to 80,000 clones, 65% to 90% seen once. Sequenced material: peripheral blood, taken on day 0 of AZD1222 vaccination. Receptor source: an adult in good health.

The chain uses TRBV19 and TRBJ1-5; 7 bases are shared with TRBD1. CDR3 length: 15 residues. CDR1 and CDR2 from the germline V gene are LNHDA and SQIVND (reference sequence). The trim removed 3 bases at V and 2 bases at J, leaving 4 bases unmatched. The CDR3 protein is CASSIRDSRNQPQHF. CDR3 sequence (DNA): TGTGCCAGTAGTATCAGGGACAGTCGCAATCAGCCCCAGCATTTT. Supplemented by reference TRBV19 and TRBJ1-5, the full variable domain reads DGGITQSPKYLFRKEGQNVTLSCEQNLNHDAMYWYRQDPGQGLRLIYYSQIVNDFQKGDIAEGYSVSREKKESFPLTVTSAQKNPTAFYLCASSIRDSRNQPQHFGDGTRLSIL.

This chain connects TRBV4-2 to TRBJ1-2, with D possibly matching TRBD1 (6 bases). The germline V and J ends were trimmed by 0 bases and 3 bases, with 11 bases remaining between them. This CDR3 has 15 amino acids. Germline CDR1 and CDR2: LGHNA and YNFKEQ. In DNA, the CDR3 is TGTGCCAGCAGCCAAGATATGGGACATTACTATGGCTACACCTTC. Its translation is CASSQDMGHYYGYTF.

The J gene is TRBJ1-6, the V gene TRBV13; D possibly corresponds to TRBD1 (6 bases). Trimming took off 5 bases at V and 6 bases at J, with 14 bases between the two ends. CDR1 PRHDT and CDR2 FYEKMQ come from the germline V gene (reference sequence). The CDR3 sequence is 15 residues long. DNA for the CDR3: TGTGCCAGCAGCCGCGGGACCAGGGGTAATTCACCCCTCCACTTT. This gives the protein CASSRGTRGNSPLHF.

This sequence joins TRBV20-1 and TRBJ1-4; D is unclear. The CDR3 is 11 residues long. V lost 1 base to trimming and J lost 6 bases, with 3 bases between them. Germline CDR1 reads DFQATT; CDR2 reads SNEGSKA (reference sequence). The CDR3 DNA follows: TGCAGTGCTAGAGCCTATGAAAAACTGTTTTTT. This translates into CSARAYEKLFF.

There are a few counts of this clone. J is TRBJ2-3 and V is TRBV7-9, with no clear D. This CDR3 is 13 amino acids long. Looked up from germline, CDR1 is SEHNR and CDR2 is FQNEAQ (reference sequence). The V and J ends lost 2 bases and 2 bases respectively, with 5 bases between them. CDR3 nucleotide sequence: TGTGCCAGCAGCTTAAGGAACACAGATACGCAGTATTTT. It specifies CASSLRNTDTQYF.

The CDR3 DNA sequence: TGTGCCAGCGTCGGGACACTCGCCTACAATGAGCAGTTCTTC. Its translation: CASVGTLAYNEQFF. This sequence joins TRBV19 and TRBJ2-1; weak D call: TRBD1 (6 bases). The germline V and J ends were trimmed by 9 bases and 2 bases, with 14 bases remaining between them. The CDR3 covers 14 residues. The germline gives CDR1 LNHDA, CDR2 SQIVND (reference sequence). Supplemented by reference TRBV19 and TRBJ2-1, the full variable domain reads DGGITQSPKYLFRKEGQNVTLSCEQNLNHDAMYWYRQDPGQGLRLIYYSQIVNDFQKGDIAEGYSVSREKKESFPLTVTSAQKNPTAFYLCASVGTLAYNEQFFGPGTRLTVL.

V is TRBV2 and J is TRBJ1-1; 8 positions agree with TRBD1. Per germline, CDR1 SNHLY and CDR2 FYNNEI. Germline trimming cut 9 bases from V and 1 base from J; bases unmatched to any gene: 7. The CDR3 has 14 amino acids. The DNA of the CDR3 is TGTGCCAGGAGAACAGGGGGGAAGAACACTGAAGCTTTCTTT. It is translated as CARRTGGKNTEAFF.

The genes are TRBV6-5 and TRBJ1-3; unclear D gene. Per the germline V gene, CDR1 is MNHEY and CDR2 is SVGAGI. Trimming removed 2 bases at V and 2 bases at J, with 7 bases between. This CDR3 contains 14 residues. This CDR3 reads CASSYLGTGNTIYF. Here the CDR3 DNA reads TGTGCCAGCAGTTACCTCGGGACTGGAAACACCATATATTTT.

This clone was counted a few times. The chain employs TRBV29-1 and TRBJ2-7; D gene ambiguous. Germline V CDR1 and CDR2: SQVTM, ANQGSEA. The V end was cut by 7 bases, the J end by 7 bases, with 20 bases between. CDR3 length: 13 residues. The CDR3 spells CSAYQRSAGEQYF. CDR3 sequence (DNA): TGCAGCGCCTACCAGAGGAGTGCTGGGGAGCAGTACTTC.

This chain uses TRBV5-6 with TRBJ1-6, with TRBD1 identical over 9 bases. The germline CDR1 and CDR2 sequences are SGHDT and YYEEEE. V trimming: 9 bases; J trimming: 8 bases; junction bases outside the gene matches: 9. The CDR3 extends over 14 amino acids. The CDR3 nucleotides are TGTGCCACCAGGTCAGGGACAGGGTATTCACCCCTCCACTTT. Encoded protein: CATRSGTGYSPLHF.

The gene calls are TRBV6-5 and TRBJ2-7; D gene uncertain. The CDR3 consists of 14 residues. The germline CDR1 and CDR2 sequences are MNHEY and SVGAGI. V lost 8 bases, J lost 0 bases, and 14 bases lay in between. DNA for the CDR3: TGTGCCAGCGCAATTGGCGTAGCCTCCTACGAGCAGTACTTC. It yields the protein CASAIGVASYEQYF.

This clone has more than one count but fewer than ten. The rearrangement joins TRBV15 to TRBJ2-3; D gene ambiguous. V lost 7 bases and J lost 6, with 17 bases in between. The V gene's germline CDR1 is LNHNV and CDR2 YYDKDF (reference sequence). CDR3 length: 14 residues. The CDR3 region is CATTTRTTGDTQYF. CDR3 DNA: TGTGCCACCACCACACGAACGACCGGGGATACGCAGTATTTT.

The chain joins TRBV9 to TRBJ2-3, with TRBD1 identical over 10 bases. The CDR3 runs 16 residues. Losses at the gene ends were 3 bases for V and 5 bases for J; bases not matched to a gene: 9. CDR1 is SGDLS and CDR2 is YYNGEE in the germline V gene. The CDR3 here is CASSAQTTGGKDTQYF. In DNA form, the CDR3 reads TGTGCCAGCAGCGCCCAAACGACAGGGGGCAAAGATACGCAGTATTTT.

The CDR3 DNA follows: TGTGCCAGCAGCCCGGGACACCAACAGCCCCAGCATTTT. It yields the protein CASSPGHQQPQHF. J is TRBJ1-5 and V is TRBV5-6; D is perhaps TRBD1 (6 bases). Trimming removed 4 bases from V and 7 bases from J, with 12 bases in between. CDR1 and CDR2 (germline): SGHDT, YYEEEE. CDR3 length: 13 residues. Drawing the rest from reference TRBV5-6 and TRBJ1-5, the complete variable domain is DAGVTQSPTHLIKTRGQQVTLRCSPKSGHDTVSWYQQALGQGPQFIFQYYEEEERQRGNFPDRFSGHQFPNYSSELNVNALLLGDSALYLCASSPGHQQPQHFGDGTRLSIL.

Worth noting for this clone: Compared with germline, one end of the junction differs, possibly owing to a read error. The chain links TRBV3-1 (or the pseudogene TRBV3-2) to TRBJ1-2; D gene ambiguous. There are 14 residues in the CDR3. Germline loops: CDR1 LGHDT, CDR2 YNNKEL (reference sequence). Here the CDR3 DNA reads TGTGCCAGCAGCCAAAGAGTCGAAAACTCTGGCTACACCTTC. As protein: CASSQRVENSGYTF.

V is TRBV19 and J is TRBJ1-2; no clear D gene. Per the germline V gene, CDR1 is LNHDA and CDR2 is SQIVND (reference sequence). The V gene lost 3 bases and the J gene lost 1 base, with 12 bases spanning the gap. This CDR3 has 15 residues. DNA of the CDR3: TGTGCCAGTAGTATCCTAGGATCCAATAACTATGGCTACACCTTC. Its protein is CASSILGSNNYGYTF.

The chain employs TRBV6-5 and TRBJ1-6; D remains unclear. Germline V gives CDR1 MNHEY, CDR2 SVGAGI. The CDR3 extends over 15 amino acids. The V end was cut by 0 bases, the J end by 6 bases, with 9 bases between. The CDR3 DNA reads TGTGCCAGCAGTTACTCGAGAGACACTAATTCACCCCTCCACTTT. It specifies CASSYSRDTNSPLHF.

The rearrangement joins TRBV12-3 or TRBV12-4 to TRBJ2-7; D is undetermined. This CDR3 region has 12 residues. The germline V and J ends were trimmed by 6 bases and 5 bases, with 11 bases remaining between them. The CDR3 coding sequence is TGTGCCAGCAGCTTGAGAGGTCACGAGCAGTACTTC. It translates to CASSLRGHEQYF.

The rearrangement uses TRBV10-3 and TRBJ1-3, with a weak D call TRBD1 (5 bases). Germline loops: CDR1 ENHRY, CDR2 SYGVKD. V was pared by 1 base and J by 1 base, with 11 bases between. The length of the CDR3 is 16 residues. The DNA of the CDR3 is TGTGCCATCAGTGAGTTTAGGGGTTTATCTGGAAACACCATATATTTT. Translated, it gives CAISEFRGLSGNTIYF.

The V gene is TRBV27, the J gene TRBJ1-2, with 7 bases matching TRBD1. CDR1 MNHEY and CDR2 SMNVEV come from the germline V gene (reference sequence). Germline trimming cut 4 bases from V and 3 bases from J; bases unmatched to any gene: 5. CDR3 length: 14 amino acids. CDR3 coding DNA: TGTGCCAGCAGTTCCCGTGACAGGGACTATGGCTACACCTTC. This gives the protein CASSSRDRDYGYTF.

CDR3 in amino acids: CACGGQGAGNTIYF. The CDR3 DNA reads TGTGCCTGTGGGGGACAGGGGGCAGGAAACACCATATATTTT. The rearrangement joins TRBV30 to TRBJ1-3; 12 bases align to TRBD1. CDR1 and CDR2 (germline): GTSNPN, SVGIG (reference sequence). Trimming took 6 bases from V and 4 from J; bases not matched to a gene: 4. The CDR3 has 14 amino acids.

In DNA, the CDR3 is TGTGCCAGCAGCCAAGAAGGACTAGCGGGGCTTAACGCCGGGGAGCTGTTTTTT. This translates into CASSQEGLAGLNAGELFF. The gene calls are TRBV3-1 (or the pseudogene TRBV3-2) and TRBJ2-2, with 12 bases that match TRBD2. Germline CDR1 is LGHDT and CDR2 is YNNKEL (reference sequence). The CDR3 extends over 18 amino acids. Trimming cost V 0 bases and J 6 bases; bases outside gene matches: 8.

The chain uses TRBV7-3 and TRBJ1-6, with D possibly matching TRBD1 (6 bases). Germline values: CDR1 SGHTA, CDR2 FQGTGA. Trimming left V 2 bases short and J 8 bases short, with 13 bases between. The CDR3 extends over 15 amino acids. Here the CDR3 reads CASSLRGARDSPLHF. CDR3 DNA sequence: TGTGCCAGCAGCTTACGGGGGGCGAGAGATTCACCCCTCCACTTT.

This clone was seen a single time. The rearrangement uses TRBV6-1 and TRBJ2-2, with a tentative D call TRBD2 (6 bases). V was pared by 2 bases and J by 0 bases, with 10 bases between. There are 16 residues in the CDR3. CDR1 and CDR2 (germline): MNHNS, SASEGT. The CDR3 sequence is CASSELAASNTGELFF. The CDR3 DNA follows: TGTGCCAGCAGTGAATTAGCGGCCTCGAACACCGGGGAGCTGTTTTTT.

In its sample, this clone was seen a few times. This chain uses TRBV7-3 with TRBJ1-3, with 9 bases that match TRBD1. This CDR3 has 15 amino acids. The germline V gene encodes CDR1 SGHTA and CDR2 FQGTGA. Trimming removed 5 bases from V and 3 bases from J; junction bases left unmatched: 5. The CDR3 loop reads CASSPGTGIGNTIYF. The CDR3, as DNA: TGTGCCAGCAGCCCGGGGACAGGGATTGGAAACACCATATATTTT.